The rows below give T cell receptor beta chains drawn from one sample of a study of patients and donors after allogeneic stem cell transplantation. In TCRdb, the RT-PCR reads were re-called with MiXCR into one record per CDR3 protein. The sample contains approximately 88,000 distinct CDR3 sequences, around 5% of which appear only once. The sample taken for sequencing was blood, either unsorted or a sorted T cell fraction (not recorded which). These receptors all stem from a human donor who was either an allogeneic HSCT recipient or a stem cell or donor lymphocyte infusion donor (not recorded which). It is not recorded whose cells these are; they may come from a transplant donor. CDR3s include the opening cysteine and the closing phenylalanine or tryptophan. Expanded clones get a size class; other rows say once, few or many, or leave the size out.

>few|TRBV5-1
CASRQGPADYGYTF
>few|TRBV14
CASSPYRGFGTDTQYF
>many|TRBV4-1
CASSHPGRGNTIYF
>medium-sized|TRBV16
CASSQSRGKNTEAFF
>few|TRBV18
CASSPLQTGRSSYEQYF
>many|TRBV23-1
CASSHGRGRDTQYF
>many|TRBV6-2/TRBV6-3
CASRLAGVLQYF
>-|TRBV2
CASRPTGQGSPLHF
>many|TRBV5-1
CASSYRGLDTGELFF
>-|TRBV27
CASSYDSGYTF
>many|TRBV5-1
CASTHTTGGDYGYTF
>many|TRBV3-1
CASSQELRKRGGNTGELFF
>-|TRBV29-1
CSALPGPSNTEAFF
>few|TRBV7-9
CASSLGLTNYGYTF
>many|TRBV18
CASSPSDRAGEQYF
>many|TRBV5-1
CASSLGLAGGGWFTGELFF
>few|TRBV9
CASSVSGLAGDIYNEQFF
>-|TRBV5-1
CASSIRGTGELFF
>many|TRBV18
CASSPPQRGIYNEQFF
>many|TRBV6-1
CASSRTARGDTEAFF
>-|TRBV3-1
CASSQDAGGLAFF
>many|TRBV7-3
CASSTQQGNTIYF
>few|TRBV28
CASSLSQADYGYTF